This T cell receptor (beta chain) was identified during a study of cytomegalovirus exposure and HLA in healthy donors. As for the study in general: In an earlier analysis, approximately 120 million unique TCR beta sequences were found from some 200 million T cells.

The CDR3 extends over 12 amino acids. Trimming left V 3 bases short and J 3 bases short, with 4 bases between. CDR1 is SGHDT, CDR2 YYEEEE, per germline. PCR primers comprised 60 Vbeta and 13 Jbeta primers. Assay used: immunoSEQ multiplex PCR; TCRdb lists only in-frame clones, some missing. This sample has approximately 140,000 clones, with 79% found just once. The clonotype originates from a human donor in good health. Sequenced sample: PBMCs. V is TRBV5-6 and J is TRBJ2-1; no firm D call. This chain's CDR3 is CASSYYYNEQFF. CDR3 coding DNA: TGTGCCAGCAGCTACTACTACAATGAGCAGTTCTTC.